One and the same sample provided the 2 T cell receptor beta chains below, sequenced in a study of response to subunit inactivated influenza vaccine. TCRdb reanalysed the RT-PCR reads using MiXCR and keeps one entry per CDR3 protein. The top ten clones hold 6% to 7% of a sample with roughly 700,000 distinct CDR3 sequences, around 14% of them seen once. The specimen was PBMCs from blood, collected around two weeks before vaccination. The receptor set was obtained from a man aged 50-60 years who received an inactivated influenza vaccine.

The chain couples TRBV9 to TRBJ2-1; D is ambiguous. CDR1 SGDLS and CDR2 YYNGEE come from the germline V gene. The CDR3 extends over 12 amino acids. V was pared by 4 bases and J by 5 bases, with 7 bases between. CDR3 coding DNA: TGTGCCAGCAGCCCCGCGGACAATGAGCAGTTCTTC. Translation: CASSPADNEQFF.

As concerns this clonotype: A read error may produce the germline difference seen at one junction end. The chain couples TRBV28 to TRBJ2-1; D is ambiguous. CDR3 length: 17 residues. Germline CDR1 is MDHEN and CDR2 is SYDVKM. CDR3 loop: CDSSFGNFLREVYEQFF. For the CDR3, the DNA is TGTGACAGCAGTTTTGGAAACTTCCTCCGAGAGGTATATGAGCAGTTCTTC.